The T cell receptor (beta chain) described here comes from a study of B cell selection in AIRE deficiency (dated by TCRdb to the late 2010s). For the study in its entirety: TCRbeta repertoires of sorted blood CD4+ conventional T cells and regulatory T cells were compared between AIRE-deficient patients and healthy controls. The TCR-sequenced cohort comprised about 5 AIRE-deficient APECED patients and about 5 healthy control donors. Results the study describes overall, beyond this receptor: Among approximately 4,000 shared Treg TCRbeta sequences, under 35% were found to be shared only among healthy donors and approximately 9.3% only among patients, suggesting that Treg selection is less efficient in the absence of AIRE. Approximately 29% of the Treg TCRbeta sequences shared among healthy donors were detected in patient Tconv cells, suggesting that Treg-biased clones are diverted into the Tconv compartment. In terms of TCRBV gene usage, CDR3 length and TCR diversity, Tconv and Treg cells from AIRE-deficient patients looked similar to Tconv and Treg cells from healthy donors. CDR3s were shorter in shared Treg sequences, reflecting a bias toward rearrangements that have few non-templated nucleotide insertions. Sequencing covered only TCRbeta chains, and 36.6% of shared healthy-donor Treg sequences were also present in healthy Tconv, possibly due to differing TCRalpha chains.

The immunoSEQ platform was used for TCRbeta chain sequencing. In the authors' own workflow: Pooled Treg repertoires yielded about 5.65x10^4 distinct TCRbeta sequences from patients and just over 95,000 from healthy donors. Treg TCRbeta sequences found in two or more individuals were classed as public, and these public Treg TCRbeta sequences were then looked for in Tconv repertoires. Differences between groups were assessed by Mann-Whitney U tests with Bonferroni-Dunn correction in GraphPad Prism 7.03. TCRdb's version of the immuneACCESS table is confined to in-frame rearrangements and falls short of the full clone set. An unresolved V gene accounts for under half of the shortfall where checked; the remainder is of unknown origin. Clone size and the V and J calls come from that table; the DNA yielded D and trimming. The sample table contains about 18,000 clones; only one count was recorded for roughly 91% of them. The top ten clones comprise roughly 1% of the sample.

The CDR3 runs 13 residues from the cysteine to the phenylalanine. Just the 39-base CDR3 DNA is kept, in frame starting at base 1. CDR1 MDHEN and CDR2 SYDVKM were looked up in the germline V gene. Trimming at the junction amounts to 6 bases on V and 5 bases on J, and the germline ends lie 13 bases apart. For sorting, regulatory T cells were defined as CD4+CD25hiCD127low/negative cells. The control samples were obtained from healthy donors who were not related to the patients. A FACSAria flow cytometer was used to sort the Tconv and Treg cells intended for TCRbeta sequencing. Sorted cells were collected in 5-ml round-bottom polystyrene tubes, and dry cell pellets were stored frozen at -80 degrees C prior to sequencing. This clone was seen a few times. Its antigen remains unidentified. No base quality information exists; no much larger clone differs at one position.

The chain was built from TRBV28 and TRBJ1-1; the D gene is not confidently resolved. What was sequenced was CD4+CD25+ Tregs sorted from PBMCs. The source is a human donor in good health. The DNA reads TGTGCCAGCAGCCAAGTGAGGGCGACTGAAGCTTTCTTT. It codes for CASSQVRATEAFF.